This entry is about one T cell receptor (beta chain). What it binds is unknown. This specimen belongs to a study of monozygotic twins with inflammatory bowel disease. An amount of approximately 3,500 ng of total RNA was used for each TCR library. The study subjected TCRalpha and TCRbeta cDNA to two nested PCRs of approximately 16 and 10 cycles. TCRdb processed the 5' RACE reads again and assigns one entry to each CDR3 protein, with no DNA. Its table records 330,000 or so distinct CDR3 sequences. General study findings and limits: Varied immunosuppressive treatments among patients may have increased repertoire variability. Using the inverse Simpson index, IBD patients had lower TCRbeta diversity than healthy co-twins.

CDR3 length equals 14 residues. The chain has TRBV12-3 or TRBV12-4 and TRBJ1-3; TCRdb's D call, TRBD1, is unchecked because there is no DNA. Sequences were obtained from blood. This clonotype was sampled from a human donor with ulcerative colitis or Crohn's disease, or a healthy co-twin of an affected twin (not recorded which). The CDR3 is CASSLWGSGNTIYF.